The clone carrying this T cell receptor beta chain was detected once. Trimming left V 0 bases short and J 1 base short, with 7 bases between. There are 14 residues in the CDR3. CDR1 and CDR2 from the germline V gene are SGHRS and YFSETQ. In the PCR, 60 Vbeta and 13 Jbeta primers were used. Produced via immunoSEQ multiplex PCR; TCRdb's table is partial and in-frame only. The sample lists roughly 180,000 clones, roughly 80% occurring once. The record originates from a study of cytomegalovirus exposure and HLA in healthy donors. At the level of the study: T cells numbering about 180 million yielded around 120 million unique TCR beta sequences in an earlier analysis.

This clonotype originated in a male donor in good health and CMV-seronegative. The genes are TRBV5-1 and TRBJ2-5, with TRBD2 as a possible D gene (5 bases). Sequenced input: PBMCs. The CDR3 sequence: CASSLAGIQETQYF. The CDR3 DNA sequence: TGCGCCAGCAGCTTGGCGGGGATCCAAGAGACCCAGTACTTC.